This TCR beta chain was sequenced in a study of shared clonotypes between healthy human individuals. Study-wide background: Each donor's CD8 memory used one plate, CD8 naive two, each CD4 subset three.

Findings and limits, study-wide: Estimated richness values were generally larger in naive subsets than in memory subsets.

HIV-negative, healthy adults without recent acute infections or vaccinations were the donors. As concerns this clone: Its antigen remains unidentified.

The assay was immunoSEQ multiplex PCR, and TCRdb's table has in-frame clones only and misses some. The repertoire holds 2 million to 2.5 million clones, with 80% to 95% as singletons. The receptor was isolated from a man aged 18 to 29 in good health. Some clones in this sample may be carry-over from other donors' samples. The sample taken for sequencing was naive CD4+ T cells from PBMCs. Subset specified: CD45RA+ positively selected.

The DNA of the CDR3 is TGTGCCAGCTCACCACCGGGGGAGGTCTATGGCTACACCTTC. It codes for CASSPPGEVYGYTF. This sequence joins TRBV18 and TRBJ1-2; D might be TRBD1 (5 bases). CDR3 length equals 14 residues. With 0 bases removed from V and 4 bases from J, the gap between germline ends came to 9 bases. CDR1 and CDR2 (germline): KGHSH, LQKENI. Full variable domain (remainder filled in from reference TRBV18 and TRBJ1-2): NAGVMQNPRHLVRRRGQEARLRCSPMKGHSHVYWYRQLPEEGLKFMVYLQKENIIDESGMPKERFSAEFPKEGPSILRIQQVVRGDSAAYFCASSPPGEVYGYTFGSGTRLTVV.